The clone carrying this T cell receptor (beta chain) was observed once. Its antigen is unknown. The length of the CDR3 is 15 residues. Germline values: CDR1 LGHDT, CDR2 YNNKEL (reference sequence). The V segment lost 5 bases and the J segment 10 bases; nucleotides outside the gene matches: 14. The data were obtained in a study of Ad26.COV2.S vaccination and SARS-CoV-2 variants. At the level of the study: COV1001, an Ad26.COV2.S trial, supplied this vaccine-arm donor. Broader study findings: Breadth, reportedly substantial, characterized the spike-specific CD8+ and CD4+ T cell responses after vaccination. Placebo recipients and vaccine recipients were similar in non-spike TCR breadth.

Sequencing was performed with immunoSEQ multiplex PCR; in TCRdb, only in-frame clones are kept and a portion is missing. There are some 340,000 clones in the sample; around four fifths occur only once, and approximately 2.1% lies in the top ten. As to treatment: around 19 received Ad26.COV2.S at low or high dose, single or two shots; about 5 received placebo; per-sample allocation not given. Vaccine and placebo recipients were sampled on day 63 after the first injection. The vaccine antigen was prefusion-stabilized Wuhan SARS-CoV-2 spike. V usage is TRBV3-1 (or the pseudogene TRBV3-2) and J usage is TRBJ2-4; 7 nucleotides match TRBD1. This sequence originates from a person aged 18 to 59 who received the Ad26.COV2.S COVID-19 vaccine or a placebo. The starting material was peripheral blood, obtained in a trial of Ad26.COV2.S vaccine versus placebo. In DNA form, the CDR3 reads TGTGCCAGCAGCTCGATGACAGGGAGTGGTTATATTCAGTACTTC. It yields the protein CASSSMTGSGYIQYF.